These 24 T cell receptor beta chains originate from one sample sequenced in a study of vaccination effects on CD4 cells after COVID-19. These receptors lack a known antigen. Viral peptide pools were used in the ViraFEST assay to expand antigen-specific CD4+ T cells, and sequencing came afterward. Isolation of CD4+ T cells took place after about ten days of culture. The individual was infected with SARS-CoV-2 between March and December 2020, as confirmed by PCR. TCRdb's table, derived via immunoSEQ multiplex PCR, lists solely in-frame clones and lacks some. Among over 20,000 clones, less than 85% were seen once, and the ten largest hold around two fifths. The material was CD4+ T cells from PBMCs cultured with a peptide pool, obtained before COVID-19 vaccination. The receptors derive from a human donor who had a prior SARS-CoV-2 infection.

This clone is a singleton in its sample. For the CDR3, the DNA is TGTGCCTGTGGGGGGAACACTGAAGCTTTCTTT. Translated, it gives CACGGNTEAFF. V usage is TRBV30 and J usage is TRBJ1-1; D perhaps matches TRBD1 (5 bases). The CDR3 is 11 residues long. Germline CDR1 and CDR2: GTSNPN and SVGIG (reference sequence). The V end was cut by 6 bases, the J end by 1 base, with 6 bases between.

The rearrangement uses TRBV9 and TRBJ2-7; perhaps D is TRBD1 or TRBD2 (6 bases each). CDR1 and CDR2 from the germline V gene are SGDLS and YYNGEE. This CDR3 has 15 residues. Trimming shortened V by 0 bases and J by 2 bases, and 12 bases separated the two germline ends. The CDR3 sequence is CASSVEGGLAYEQYF. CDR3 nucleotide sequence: TGTGCCAGCAGCGTAGAGGGGGGACTTGCCTACGAGCAGTACTTC.

The DNA for the CDR3 is TGTGCCAGCAGTCCCCTGGAGGATGAAAAACTGTTTTTT. Its protein is CASSPLEDEKLFF. The chain combines TRBV6-5 with TRBJ1-4; D unresolved. CDR1 is MNHEY and CDR2 is SVGAGI in the germline V gene. The V end lost 5 bases, the J end lost 6 bases, and 10 bases lay between the germline ends. This CDR3 is 13 amino acids long.

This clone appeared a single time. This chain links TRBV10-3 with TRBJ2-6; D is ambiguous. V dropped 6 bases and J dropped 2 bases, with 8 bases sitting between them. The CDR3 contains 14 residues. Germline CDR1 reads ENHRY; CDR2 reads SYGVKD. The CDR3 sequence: CAIRPWAGANVLTF. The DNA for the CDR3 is TGTGCCATCAGGCCCTGGGCTGGGGCCAACGTCCTGACTTTC.

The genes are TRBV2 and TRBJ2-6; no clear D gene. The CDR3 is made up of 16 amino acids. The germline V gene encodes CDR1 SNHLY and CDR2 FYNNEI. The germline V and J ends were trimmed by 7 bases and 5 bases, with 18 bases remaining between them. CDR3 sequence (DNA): TGTGCCAGCACCGGCTACCGCACGTCCTGGGCCAACGTCCTGACTTTC. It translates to CASTGYRTSWANVLTF.

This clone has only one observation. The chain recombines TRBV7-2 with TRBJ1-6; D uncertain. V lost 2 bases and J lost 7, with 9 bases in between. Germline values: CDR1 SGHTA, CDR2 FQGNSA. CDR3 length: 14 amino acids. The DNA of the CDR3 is TGTGCCAGCAGCTTATGGCGGGGAAATTCACCCCTCCACTTT. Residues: CASSLWRGNSPLHF. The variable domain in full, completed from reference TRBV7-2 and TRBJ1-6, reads GAGVSQSPSNKVTEKGKDVELRCDPISGHTALYWYRQSLGQGLEFLIYFQGNSAPDKSGLPSDRFSAERTGGSVSTLTIQRTQQEDSAVYLCASSLWRGNSPLHFGNGTRLTVT.

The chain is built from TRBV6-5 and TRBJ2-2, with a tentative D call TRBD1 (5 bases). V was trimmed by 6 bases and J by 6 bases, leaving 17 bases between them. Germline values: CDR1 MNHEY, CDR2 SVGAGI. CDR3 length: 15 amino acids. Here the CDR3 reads CASRLPGKPAGELFF. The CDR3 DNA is TGTGCCAGCAGGTTACCAGGGAAGCCCGCCGGGGAGCTGTTTTTT.

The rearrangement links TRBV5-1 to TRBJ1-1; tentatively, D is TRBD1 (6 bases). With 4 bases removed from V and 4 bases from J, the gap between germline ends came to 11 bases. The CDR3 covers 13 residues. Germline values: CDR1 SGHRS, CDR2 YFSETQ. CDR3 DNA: TGCGCCAGCAGCAACCCCAGGGGCACTGAAGCTTTCTTT. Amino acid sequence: CASSNPRGTEAFF. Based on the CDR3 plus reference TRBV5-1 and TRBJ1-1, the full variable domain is KAGVTQTPRYLIKTRGQQVTLSCSPISGHRSVSWYQQTPGQGLQFLFEYFSETQRNKGNFPGRFSGRQFSNSRSEMNVSTLELGDSALYLCASSNPRGTEAFFGQGTRLTVV.

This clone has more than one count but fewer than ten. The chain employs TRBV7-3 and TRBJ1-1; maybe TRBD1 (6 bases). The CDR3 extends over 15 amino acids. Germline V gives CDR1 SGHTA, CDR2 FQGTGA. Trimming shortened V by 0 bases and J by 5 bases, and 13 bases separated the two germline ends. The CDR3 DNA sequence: TGTGCCAGCAGCTTAACAGGGGGGGGCCATACTGAAGCTTTCTTT. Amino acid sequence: CASSLTGGGHTEAFF.

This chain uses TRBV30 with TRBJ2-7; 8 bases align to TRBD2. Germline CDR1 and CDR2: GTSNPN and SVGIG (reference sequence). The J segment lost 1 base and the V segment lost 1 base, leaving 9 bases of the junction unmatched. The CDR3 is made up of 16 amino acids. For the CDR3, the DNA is TGTGCCTGGAGTGGGCTCGGGGGGGGTTCGTCCTACGAGCAGTACTTC. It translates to CAWSGLGGGSSYEQYF.

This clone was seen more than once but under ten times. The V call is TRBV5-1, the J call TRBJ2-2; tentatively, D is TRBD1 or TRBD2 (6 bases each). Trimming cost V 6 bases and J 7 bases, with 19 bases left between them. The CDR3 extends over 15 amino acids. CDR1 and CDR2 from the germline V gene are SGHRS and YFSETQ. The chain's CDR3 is CASKERAGEDGELFF. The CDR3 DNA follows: TGCGCCAGCAAAGAGCGGGCAGGGGAAGACGGGGAGCTGTTTTTT.

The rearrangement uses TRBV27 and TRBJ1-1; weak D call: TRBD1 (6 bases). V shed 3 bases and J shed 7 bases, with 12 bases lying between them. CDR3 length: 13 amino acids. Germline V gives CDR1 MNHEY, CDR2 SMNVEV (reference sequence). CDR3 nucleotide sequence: TGTGCCAGCAGTTTTAACAGGGTGGGTGAAGCTTTCTTT. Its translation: CASSFNRVGEAFF.

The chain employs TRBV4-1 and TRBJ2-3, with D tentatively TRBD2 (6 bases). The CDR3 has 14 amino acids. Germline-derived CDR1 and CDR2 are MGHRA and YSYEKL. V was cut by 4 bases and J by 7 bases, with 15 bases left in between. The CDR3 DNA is TGCGCCAGCAGCCGGGGGGAGGAGCCCAATACGCAGTATTTT. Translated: CASSRGEEPNTQYF.

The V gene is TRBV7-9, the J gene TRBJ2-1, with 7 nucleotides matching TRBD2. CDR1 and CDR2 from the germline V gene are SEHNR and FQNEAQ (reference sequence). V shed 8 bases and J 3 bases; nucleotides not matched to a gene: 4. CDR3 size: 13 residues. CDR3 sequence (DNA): TGTGCCAGCGTAGCGGGCCTCTACAATGAGCAGTTCTTC. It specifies CASVAGLYNEQFF.

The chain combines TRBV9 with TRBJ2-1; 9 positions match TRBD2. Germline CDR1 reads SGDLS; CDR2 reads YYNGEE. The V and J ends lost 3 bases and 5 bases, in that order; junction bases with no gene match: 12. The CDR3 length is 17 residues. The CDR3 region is CASSALIGASGDNEQFF. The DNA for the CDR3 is TGTGCCAGCAGCGCATTAATTGGGGCTAGCGGGGACAATGAGCAGTTCTTC.

The CDR3 nucleotides are TGTGCCAGAAGCTGGACTAGCGAAATCGGATACTACGAGCAGTACTTC. Translated: CARSWTSEIGYYEQYF. The V and J genes are TRBV5-3 and TRBJ2-7; TRBD2 matches 9 bases. Being an ORF, TRBV5-3 has a function that is uncertain. V dropped 3 bases and J dropped 3; count of bases not matched to a gene: 10. This CDR3 spans 16 amino acids.

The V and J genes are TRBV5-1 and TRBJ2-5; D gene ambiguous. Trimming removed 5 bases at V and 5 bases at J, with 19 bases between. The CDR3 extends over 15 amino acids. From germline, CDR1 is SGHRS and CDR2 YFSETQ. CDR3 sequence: CASSIGLSTRETQYF. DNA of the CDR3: TGCGCCAGCAGTATCGGTTTGTCTACTCGGGAGACCCAGTACTTC.

CDR3 bases: TGTGCCAGCAGCTTTGAGGGGCTTCAGCCCCAGCATTTT. Translating it yields CASSFEGLQPQHF. J is TRBJ1-5 and V is TRBV5-5; TRBD1 might be the D (5 bases). With 2 bases removed from V and 6 bases from J, the gap between germline ends came to 9 bases. This CDR3 has 13 residues. The V gene's germline CDR1 is SGHKS and CDR2 YYEKEE (reference sequence). The variable domain in full, with the rest retrieved from reference TRBV5-5 and TRBJ1-5, is DAGVTQSPTHLIKTRGQQVTLRCSPISGHKSVSWYQQVLGQGPQFIFQYYEKEERGRGNFPDRFSARQFPNYSSELNVNALLLGDSALYLCASSFEGLQPQHFGDGTRLSIL.

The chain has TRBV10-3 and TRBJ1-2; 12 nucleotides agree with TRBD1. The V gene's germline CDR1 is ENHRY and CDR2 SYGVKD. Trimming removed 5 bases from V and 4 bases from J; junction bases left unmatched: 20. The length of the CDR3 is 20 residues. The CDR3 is CAISRFPRRDRGQGGYGYTF. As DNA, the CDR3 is TGTGCCATCAGTCGTTTCCCCCGCCGGGACAGGGGGCAGGGAGGCTATGGCTACACCTTC.

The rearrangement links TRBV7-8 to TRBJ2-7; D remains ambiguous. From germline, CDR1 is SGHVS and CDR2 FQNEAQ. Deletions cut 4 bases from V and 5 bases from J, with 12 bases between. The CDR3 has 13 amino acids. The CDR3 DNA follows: TGTGCCAGCAGCTCCCCTGGGTTCCACGAGCAGTACTTC. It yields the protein CASSSPGFHEQYF.

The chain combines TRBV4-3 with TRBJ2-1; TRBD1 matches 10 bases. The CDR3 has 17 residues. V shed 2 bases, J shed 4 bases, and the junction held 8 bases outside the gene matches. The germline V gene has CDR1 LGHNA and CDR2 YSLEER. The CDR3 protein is CASSQLTGGGLYNEQFF. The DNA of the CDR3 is TGCGCCAGCAGCCAATTGACAGGGGGCGGGCTATACAATGAGCAGTTCTTC.

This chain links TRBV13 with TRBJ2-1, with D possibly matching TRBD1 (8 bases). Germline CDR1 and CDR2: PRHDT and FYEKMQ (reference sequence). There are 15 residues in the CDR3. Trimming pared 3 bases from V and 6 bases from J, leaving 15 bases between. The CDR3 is CASSFRNRGGNEQFF. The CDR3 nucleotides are TGTGCCAGCAGCTTTCGTAACAGGGGGGGCAATGAGCAGTTCTTC.

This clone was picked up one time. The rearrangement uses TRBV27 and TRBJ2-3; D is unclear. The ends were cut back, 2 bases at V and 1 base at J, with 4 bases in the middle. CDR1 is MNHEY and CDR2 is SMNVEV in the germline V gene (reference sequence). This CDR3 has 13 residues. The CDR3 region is CASSLRGTDTQYF. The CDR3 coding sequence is TGTGCCAGCAGTTTACGGGGCACAGATACGCAGTATTTT.

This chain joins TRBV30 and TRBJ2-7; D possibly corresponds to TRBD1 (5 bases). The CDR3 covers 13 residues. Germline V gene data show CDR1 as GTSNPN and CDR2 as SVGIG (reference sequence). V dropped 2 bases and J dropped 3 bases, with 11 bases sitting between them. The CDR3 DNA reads TGTGCCTGGAGTACCGGACATATCTACGAGCAGTACTTC. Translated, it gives CAWSTGHIYEQYF.